Presented here are 9 T cell receptor beta chains from one specimen sequenced in a study of shared clonotypes between healthy human individuals (dated by TCRdb to between 2020 and 2021). To prepare the library, the immunoSEQ multiplex PCR assay was applied. TCRdb limited this immuneACCESS table to in-frame rearrangements with V and J called. A share of clones is missing; checked studies link under half to unresolved V genes, and the rest is unexplained. The sample table contains roughly 890,000 clones; only one count was recorded for about 92% of them. The ten largest clones take up around 24% of the sample. For the CD8 naive samples, CD45RO-negative cells were positively selected for CCR7, yielding a CD45RA+CCR7+ population from which TemRA cells were excluded. Sequenced: naive CD8+ T cells sorted from blood. In the paper's terms, the cell subset or site label means: CD45RA+CCR7+. Receptor source: a man younger than 40 in good health.

For this clone: A junction boundary mismatches the germline segment, possibly from a read error. This rearrangement joins TRBV20-1 to TRBJ2-7; no reliable D call. Germline CDR1 reads DFQATT; CDR2 reads SNEGSKA (reference sequence). There are 9 residues in the CDR3. CDR3 amino acids: CSARGSEIF. For the CDR3, the DNA is TGCAGTGCTAGAGGTTCAGAGATCTTC.

This chain links TRBV6-1 with TRBJ2-7; 7 nucleotides line up with TRBD2. V lost 0 bases to trimming and J lost 3 bases; unmatched junction nucleotides: 5. CDR1 is MNHNS and CDR2 is SASEGT in the germline V gene. CDR3 size: 15 residues. The CDR3 region has the DNA TGTGCCAGCAGTGAAGCGGGGGGGGAGCGCTACGAGCAGTACTTC. Protein sequence: CASSEAGGERYEQYF.

The rearrangement uses TRBV7-2 and TRBJ1-1; maybe TRBD1 (5 bases). This CDR3 is 12 amino acids long. V lost 0 bases and J 7 bases, leaving 6 bases between the germline ends. CDR1 is SGHTA and CDR2 is FQGNSA in the germline V gene. CDR3 DNA: TGTGCCAGCAGCTTAGCGACAGTTGAAGCTTTCTTT. Translating it yields CASSLATVEAFF.

The chain has TRBV11-2 and TRBJ2-7; D is unclear. The CDR3 runs 15 residues. Trimming took 4 bases from V and 2 from J, leaving 15 bases between them. Germline CDR1 SGHAT, CDR2 FQNNGV. The CDR3 here is CASSSFWDSTYEQYF. The CDR3 region has the DNA TGTGCCAGCAGCTCTTTTTGGGATTCCACCTACGAGCAGTACTTC.

The rearrangement uses TRBV6-6 and TRBJ2-1; TRBD1 matches at 8 bases. The V and J ends lost 2 bases and 12 bases, in that order; junction bases with no gene match: 9. The CDR3 loop spans 14 amino acids. Per the germline V gene, CDR1 is MNHNY and CDR2 is SVGAGI (reference sequence). Here the CDR3 DNA reads TGTGCCAGCAGTTACCCAGGGGGCGCAGATGGGCAGTTCTTC. Protein sequence: CASSYPGGADGQFF.

V is TRBV7-9 and J is TRBJ1-5; 10 bases are a match to TRBD1. This CDR3 is built from 16 residues. The germline gives CDR1 SEHNR, CDR2 FQNEAQ (reference sequence). J lost 5 bases, V lost 2 bases, and 6 bases had no gene match. CDR3 in amino acids: CASSLSGQGIHQPQHF. CDR3 DNA: TGTGCCAGCAGCTTATCGGGACAGGGGATACATCAGCCCCAGCATTTT.

The chain recombines TRBV6-5 with TRBJ1-1; no clear D gene. V was shortened by 5 bases and J by 2 bases, with 15 bases between the two germline ends. From germline, CDR1 is MNHEY and CDR2 SVGAGI. This CDR3 is built from 15 residues. In DNA form, the CDR3 reads TGTGCCAGCAGTGTGGGCCCGGCCGGCAACACTGAAGCTTTCTTT. Its translation: CASSVGPAGNTEAFF.

The count of this clone is one. This chain connects TRBV4-1 to TRBJ2-2, with 7 nucleotides matching TRBD2. The CDR3 runs to 19 residues. The V segment lost 0 bases and the J segment 8 bases; nucleotides outside the gene matches: 18. Germline V gene sequence: CDR1 MGHRA, CDR2 YSYEKL. The CDR3 DNA reads TGCGCCAGCAGCCAAGATCCCCCCTTCGACAGAGCGGGGAAAGGGGAGCTGTTTTTT. Protein product: CASSQDPPFDRAGKGELFF.

This clone was observed a handful of times. V gene TRBV2 combines with J gene TRBJ1-1; D remains ambiguous. V was trimmed by 4 bases and J by 7 bases, leaving 7 bases between them. The CDR3 runs to 11 residues. Germline CDR1 and CDR2: SNHLY and FYNNEI. The CDR3 coding sequence is TGTGCCAGCAGTGCCACCTTTGAAGCTTTCTTT. It yields the protein CASSATFEAFF.